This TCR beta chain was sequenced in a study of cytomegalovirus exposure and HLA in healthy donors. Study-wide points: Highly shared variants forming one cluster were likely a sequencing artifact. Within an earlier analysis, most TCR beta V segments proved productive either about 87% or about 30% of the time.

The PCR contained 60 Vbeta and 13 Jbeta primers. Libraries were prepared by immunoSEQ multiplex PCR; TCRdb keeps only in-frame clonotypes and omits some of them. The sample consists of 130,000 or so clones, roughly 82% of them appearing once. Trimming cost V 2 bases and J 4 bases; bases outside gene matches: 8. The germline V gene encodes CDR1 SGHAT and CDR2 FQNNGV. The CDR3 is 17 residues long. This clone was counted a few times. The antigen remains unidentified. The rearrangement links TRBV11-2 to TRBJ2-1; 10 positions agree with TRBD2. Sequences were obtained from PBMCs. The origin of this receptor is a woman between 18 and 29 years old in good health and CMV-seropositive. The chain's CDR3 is CASSLMPGLAIYNEQFF. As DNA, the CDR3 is TGTGCCAGCAGCTTAATGCCGGGACTAGCGATTTACAATGAGCAGTTCTTC. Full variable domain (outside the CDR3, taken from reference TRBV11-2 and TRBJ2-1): EAGVAQSPRYKIIEKRQSVAFWCNPISGHATLYWYQQILGQGPKLLIQFQNNGVVDDSQLPKDRFSAERLKGVDSTLKIQPAKLEDSAVYLCASSLMPGLAIYNEQFFGPGTRLTVL.